This T cell receptor (beta chain) derives from a study of blood T cells in healthy people across ages. Study in general: When template switching was applied, about one barcoded beta molecule was captured per two T cells.

Alongside a J-beta primer mix, a sample-barcoded 5' primer served in a second PCR lasting about 6 to 11 cycles. There were at least 3 million CDR3-containing paired-end reads obtained from each sample. TCRdb re-called the 5' RACE reads with MiXCR, one entry per CDR3 protein. The table lists roughly 1.7 million distinct CDR3 sequences, 30% to 35% of them singletons, with roughly 10% in the top ten. This clonotype was found a few times. They isolated at least 6 million PBMCs from each sample. RNA extraction gave at least 5.5 micrograms of total RNA per sample. With 1 base clipped from V and 6 bases from J, the junction kept 15 bases outside the gene matches. Germline CDR1 is MGHRA and CDR2 is YSYEKL. The CDR3 has 18 amino acids.

The chain couples TRBV4-1 to TRBJ1-2; 9 nucleotides match TRBD1. The TCR originated in a woman in her twenties or thirties in good health. Sequencing was performed on blood. The CDR3 is CASSQVRVTGGQGNGYTF. The CDR3 DNA sequence: TGCGCCAGCAGCCAAGTGCGGGTTACGGGGGGACAGGGTAATGGCTACACCTTC.